Detailed here is one TCR beta chain. For the second PCR, which ran for roughly 6 to 12 cycles, a sample-barcoded 5' primer and a J-beta primer mix were used. TCRdb reprocessed the 5' RACE reads with MiXCR, giving one entry per CDR3 protein. Of approximately 1,100,000 distinct CDR3 sequences in the sample, less than 50% were seen once. This specimen belongs to a study of blood T cells in healthy people across ages. From germline, CDR1 is ENHRY and CDR2 SYGVKD. V gave up 10 bases and J gave up 1 base, with 19 bases separating them. CDR3 length: 15 amino acids. The sample consisted of blood. This chain joins TRBV10-3 and TRBJ1-1; D might be TRBD1 (5 bases). The clonotype originates from an older woman in good health. CDR3 loop: CATQTIDSANTEAFF. The CDR3 nucleotides read TGTGCCACCCAAACTATAGACAGCGCGAACACTGAAGCTTTCTTT.